The clone carrying this TCR beta chain has ten or more counts. RNA transcripts gave rise to amplified TCR beta CDR3 regions. RT-PCR in the first round (using the HTBI primer set) targeted the TCR CDR3. TCRdb fed the multiplex PCR reads into MiXCR, producing one record per CDR3 protein. The repertoire holds under 650,000 distinct CDR3 sequences, with 16% as singletons. From germline, CDR1 is MDHEN and CDR2 SYDVKM. V was trimmed by 4 bases and J by 0 bases, leaving 13 bases between them. The CDR3 extends over 16 amino acids. The source of the sample is a study of T cells in Graves' hyperthyroidism and ophthalmopathy. Turning to the study itself: At the time of initial diagnosis and before any treatment, peripheral blood was collected.

Clinicians diagnosed patients from clinical symptoms, serum thyroxine and TRAb, thyroid ultrasound and orbital computed tomography. The J gene is TRBJ2-4, the V gene TRBV28; the D is unclear. Sequences were obtained from blood. This sequence originates from a woman in her twenties or thirties with Graves' hyperthyroidism. The CDR3 loop is CASSSPRPEAKNIQYF. The CDR3 nucleotides read TGTGCCAGCAGTTCCCCCCGACCCGAAGCCAAAAACATTCAGTACTTC.